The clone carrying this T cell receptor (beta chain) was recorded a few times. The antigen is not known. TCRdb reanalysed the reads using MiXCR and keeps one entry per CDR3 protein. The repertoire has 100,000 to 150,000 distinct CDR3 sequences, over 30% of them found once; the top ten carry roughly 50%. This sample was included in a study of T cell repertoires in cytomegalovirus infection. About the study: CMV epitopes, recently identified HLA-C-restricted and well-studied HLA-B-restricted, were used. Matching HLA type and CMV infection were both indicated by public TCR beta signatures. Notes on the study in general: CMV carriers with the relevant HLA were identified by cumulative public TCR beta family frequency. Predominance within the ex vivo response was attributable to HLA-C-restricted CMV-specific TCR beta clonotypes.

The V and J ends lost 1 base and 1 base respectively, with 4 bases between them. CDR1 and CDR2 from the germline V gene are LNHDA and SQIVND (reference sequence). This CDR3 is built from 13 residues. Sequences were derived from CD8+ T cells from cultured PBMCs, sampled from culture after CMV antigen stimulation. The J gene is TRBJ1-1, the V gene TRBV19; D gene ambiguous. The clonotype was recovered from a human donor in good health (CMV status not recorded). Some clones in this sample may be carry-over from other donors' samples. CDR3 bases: TGTGCCAGTAGTATAGGTGGGAACACTGAAGCTTTCTTT. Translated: CASSIGGNTEAFF.